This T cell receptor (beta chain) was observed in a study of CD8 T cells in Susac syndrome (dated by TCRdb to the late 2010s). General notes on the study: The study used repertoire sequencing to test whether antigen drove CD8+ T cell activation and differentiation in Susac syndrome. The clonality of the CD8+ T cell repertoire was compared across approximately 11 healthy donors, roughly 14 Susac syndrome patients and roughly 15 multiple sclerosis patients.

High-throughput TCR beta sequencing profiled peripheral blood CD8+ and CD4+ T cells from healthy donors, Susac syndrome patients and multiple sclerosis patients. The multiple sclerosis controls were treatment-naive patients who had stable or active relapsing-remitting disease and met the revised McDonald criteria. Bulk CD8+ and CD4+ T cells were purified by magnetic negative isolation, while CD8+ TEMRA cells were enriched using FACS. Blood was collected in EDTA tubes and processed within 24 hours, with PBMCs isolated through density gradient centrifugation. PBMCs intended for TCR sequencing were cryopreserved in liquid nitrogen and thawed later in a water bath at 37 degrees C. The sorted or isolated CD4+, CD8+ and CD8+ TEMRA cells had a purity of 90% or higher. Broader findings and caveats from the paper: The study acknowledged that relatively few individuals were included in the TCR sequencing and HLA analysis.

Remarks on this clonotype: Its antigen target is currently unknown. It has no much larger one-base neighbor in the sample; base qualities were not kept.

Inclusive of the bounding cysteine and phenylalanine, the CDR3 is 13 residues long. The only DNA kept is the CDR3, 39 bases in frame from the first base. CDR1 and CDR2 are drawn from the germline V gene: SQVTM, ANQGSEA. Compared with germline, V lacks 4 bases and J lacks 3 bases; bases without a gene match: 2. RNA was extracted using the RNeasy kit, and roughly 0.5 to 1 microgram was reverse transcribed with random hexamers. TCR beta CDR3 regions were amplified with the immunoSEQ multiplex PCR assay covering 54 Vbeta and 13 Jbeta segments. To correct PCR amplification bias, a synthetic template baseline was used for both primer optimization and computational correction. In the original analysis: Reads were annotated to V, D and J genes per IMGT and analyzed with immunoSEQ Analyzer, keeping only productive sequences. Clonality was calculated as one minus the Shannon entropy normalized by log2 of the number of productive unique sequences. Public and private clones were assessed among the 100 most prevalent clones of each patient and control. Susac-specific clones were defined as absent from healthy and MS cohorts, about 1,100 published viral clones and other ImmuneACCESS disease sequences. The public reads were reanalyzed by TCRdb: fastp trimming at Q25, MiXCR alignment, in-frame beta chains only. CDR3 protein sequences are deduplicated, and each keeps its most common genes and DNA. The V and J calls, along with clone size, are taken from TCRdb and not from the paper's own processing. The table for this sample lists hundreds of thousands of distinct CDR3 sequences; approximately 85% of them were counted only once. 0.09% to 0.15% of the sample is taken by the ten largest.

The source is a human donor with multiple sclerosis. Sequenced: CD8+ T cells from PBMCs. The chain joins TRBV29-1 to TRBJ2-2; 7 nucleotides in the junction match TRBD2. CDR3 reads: CSVVRGDTGELFF. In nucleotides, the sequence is TGCAGCGTTGTTCGGGGGGACACCGGGGAGCTGTTTTTT.